This TCR beta chain was observed in a study of beta chain features in type 1 diabetes. Every bit of the isolated RNA underwent reverse transcription, so sequencing read expressed TCRB transcripts. The assay was immunoSEQ multiplex PCR, and TCRdb's table has in-frame clones only and misses some. The sample lists 200,000 to 250,000 clones, 9.6% occurring once. The CDR3 is 14 amino acids. CDR1 MNHNS and CDR2 SASEGT come from the germline V gene. V was trimmed by 2 bases and J by 8 bases, leaving 13 bases between them. The chain couples TRBV6-1 to TRBJ2-1; maybe TRBD2 (5 bases). The sequence came from a woman between 18 and 29 years old in good health. Sample: naive CD4+ T cells from blood. In nucleotides, the CDR3 is TGTGCCAGCAGTGAAACCCGGGATTCGGATGAGCAGTTCTTC. Protein sequence: CASSETRDSDEQFF.